Listed here are 11 T cell receptor beta chains from one sample, sequenced in a study of T cells in localized non-small cell lung cancer. The protocol was immunoSEQ multiplex PCR, while the TCRdb copy is restricted to in-frame clones and leaves out a portion. This sample has 30,000 or so clones; roughly 87% occur once, and the top ten carry about 9.3%. The sequencing used peripheral blood, collected before any cancer treatment. The source of these receptors is a woman aged 35 to 70 with stage I lung adenocarcinoma.

This chain uses TRBV19 with TRBJ2-1; 8 bases map to TRBD2. The CDR3 runs to 15 residues. The V segment lost 3 bases and the J segment 4 bases; nucleotides outside the gene matches: 5. Germline V gene data show CDR1 as LNHDA and CDR2 as SQIVND (reference sequence). CDR3 nucleotides: TGTGCCAGTAGTATTCAAAGCGGGAGTTACAATGAGCAGTTCTTC. It is translated as CASSIQSGSYNEQFF. Full variable domain (remainder filled in from reference TRBV19 and TRBJ2-1): DGGITQSPKYLFRKEGQNVTLSCEQNLNHDAMYWYRQDPGQGLRLIYYSQIVNDFQKGDIAEGYSVSREKKESFPLTVTSAQKNPTAFYLCASSIQSGSYNEQFFGPGTRLTVL.

The V gene is TRBV28, the J gene TRBJ2-5, with D tentatively TRBD2 (6 bases). From germline, CDR1 is MDHEN and CDR2 SYDVKM. V was pared by 4 bases and J by 5 bases, with 11 bases between. This CDR3 has 13 amino acids. CDR3 loop: CASSSGSRETQYF. Here the CDR3 DNA reads TGTGCCAGCAGTTCCGGGAGTCGTGAGACCCAGTACTTC.

This chain uses TRBV7-9 with TRBJ2-7; D is perhaps TRBD2 (6 bases). The CDR3 extends over 14 amino acids. Trimming shortened V by 5 bases and J by 2 bases, and 13 bases separated the two germline ends. The germline gives CDR1 SEHNR, CDR2 FQNEAQ (reference sequence). The CDR3 coding sequence is TGTGCCAGCAGCCCCGGGACTGATACCTACGAGCAGTACTTC. This codes for CASSPGTDTYEQYF.

This chain joins TRBV27 and TRBJ1-1; D ambiguous. Between the trimmed V and J ends, which lost 4 bases and 0 bases, there was a span of 9 bases. The CDR3 length is 14 residues. Germline V gene sequence: CDR1 MNHEY, CDR2 SMNVEV (reference sequence). CDR3 amino acids: CASSSHGVNTEAFF. The CDR3 DNA reads TGTGCCAGCAGTTCCCACGGGGTGAACACTGAAGCTTTCTTT.

This clone was recorded a few times. The genes are TRBV7-2 and TRBJ2-1; D is perhaps TRBD1 (6 bases). The CDR3 loop spans 13 amino acids. Per the germline V gene, CDR1 is SGHTA and CDR2 is FQGNSA. V lost 2 bases, J lost 4 bases, and 6 bases lay in between. CDR3 loop: CASSLQGYNEQFF. The CDR3 coding sequence is TGTGCCAGCAGCTTACAGGGGTACAATGAGCAGTTCTTC.

In its sample, this clone was seen a few times. The rearrangement joins TRBV29-1 to TRBJ1-5; weak D call: TRBD1 (5 bases). The V gene's germline CDR1 is SQVTM and CDR2 ANQGSEA. Trimming left V 6 bases short and J 1 base short, with 10 bases between. The CDR3 sequence is 13 residues long. The CDR3 DNA is TGCAGCGTACGCAGGGACAGCAATCAGCCCCAGCATTTT. It yields the protein CSVRRDSNQPQHF.

The rearrangement joins TRBV18 to TRBJ1-5; D is possibly TRBD1 (5 bases). The germline V gene has CDR1 KGHSH and CDR2 LQKENI. CDR3 length: 16 amino acids. V was cut by 3 bases and J by 2 bases, with 14 bases left in between. CDR3 protein: CASSPSGRGGNQPQHF. CDR3 in DNA: TGTGCCAGCTCACCTTCGGGAAGGGGTGGCAATCAGCCCCAGCATTTT. Variable domain in full (rest from reference TRBV18 and TRBJ1-5): NAGVMQNPRHLVRRRGQEARLRCSPMKGHSHVYWYRQLPEEGLKFMVYLQKENIIDESGMPKERFSAEFPKEGPSILRIQQVVRGDSAAYFCASSPSGRGGNQPQHFGDGTRLSIL.

V is TRBV19 and J is TRBJ1-5, with a possible D match to TRBD1 (5 bases). This CDR3 contains 13 residues. Germline CDR1 reads LNHDA; CDR2 reads SQIVND (reference sequence). Trimming stripped 9 bases from V and 4 bases from J, with 13 bases between. CDR3 region: CASADTVNQPQHF. The CDR3 coding sequence is TGTGCCAGCGCGGACACCGTAAATCAGCCCCAGCATTTT.

The V call is TRBV15, the J call TRBJ2-1; tentative D call: TRBD2 (6 bases). The CDR3 is 11 residues long. Between the trimmed V and J ends, which lost 5 bases and 15 bases, there was a span of 14 bases. In germline, CDR1 is LNHNV, CDR2 YYDKDF (reference sequence). The CDR3 loop is CATSDGSSPFF. CDR3 DNA: TGTGCCACCAGCGACGGGAGCTCCCCGTTCTTC.

The chain uses TRBV4-1 and TRBJ1-2, with a weak D call TRBD1 (6 bases). Per germline, CDR1 MGHRA and CDR2 YSYEKL. V lost 6 bases to trimming and J lost 4 bases, with 18 bases between them. The CDR3 is 15 amino acids. The CDR3 is CASSPQGNLGYGYTF. CDR3 coding DNA: TGCGCCAGCAGTCCACAGGGAAATTTAGGCTATGGCTACACCTTC.

This clone showed up just once. The V and J genes are TRBV13 and TRBJ2-1; D perhaps matches TRBD2 (7 bases). The V gene's germline CDR1 is PRHDT and CDR2 FYEKMQ (reference sequence). The CDR3 runs to 15 residues. Trimming shortened V by 5 bases and J by 10 bases, and 21 bases separated the two germline ends. The CDR3 spells CASSRQGRGRGEQFF. CDR3 nucleotides: TGTGCCAGCAGCCGCCAAGGGAGGGGAAGGGGGGAGCAGTTCTTC.